This T cell receptor (beta chain) was identified during a study of cytomegalovirus exposure and HLA in healthy donors. Trimming removed 3 bases from V and 6 bases from J; junction bases left unmatched: 10. The CDR3 sequence is 17 residues long. Per germline, CDR1 LNHDA and CDR2 SQIVND (reference sequence). Amplification used 60 Vbeta primers and 13 Jbeta primers. Measured with immunoSEQ multiplex PCR; TCRdb has only the in-frame clones, and not every one. Altogether roughly 120,000 clones are present, about 86% being singletons, with the ten largest covering under 2.5%. Source material: PBMCs. This TCR was recovered from a woman younger than 45 in good health and CMV-seronegative. The rearrangement uses TRBV19 and TRBJ2-2, with 10 nucleotides matching TRBD2. The CDR3 loop is CASSIFFSGRIPGELFF. The CDR3 DNA follows: TGTGCCAGTAGTATTTTTTTTAGCGGGAGGATTCCCGGGGAGCTGTTTTTT.